This entry lists 27 T cell receptor beta chains sequenced from one sample in a study of long-term antiretroviral therapy in people with HIV. Investigators performed immunoSEQ version v3.0 at survey level. Assay used: immunoSEQ multiplex PCR; TCRdb lists only in-frame clones, some missing. The sample gives tens of thousands of clones, around 85% of which show up once; approximately 8.8% is in the top ten. Source: unsorted PBMCs, taken 4.8 to 5 years after starting antiretroviral therapy. These receptors were obtained from a man aged 35-49 years with HIV.

The V and J genes are TRBV9 and TRBJ2-2; TRBD2 might be the D (6 bases). V dropped 0 bases and J dropped 7 bases, with 13 bases sitting between them. Germline V gene lookup returns CDR1 SGDLS and CDR2 YYNGEE. The CDR3 length is 15 residues. The CDR3 DNA sequence: TGTGCCAGCAGCGTAGTTGGGGGGATGAACGGGGAGCTGTTTTTT. Amino acids: CASSVVGGMNGELFF.

V usage is TRBV6-5 and J usage is TRBJ2-7; possible D gene TRBD1, 6 bases. Germline-derived CDR1 and CDR2 are MNHEY and SVGAGI. The CDR3 is 12 residues long. The ends were cut back, 6 bases at V and 3 bases at J, with 9 bases in the middle. In DNA form, the CDR3 reads TGTGCCAGCAGCAAAGGGGGCTACGAGCAGTACTTC. This codes for CASSKGGYEQYF.

In the case of this clone: Other DNA sequences within the sample encode an identical CDR3. This rearrangement joins TRBV28 to TRBJ1-5; D is undetermined. The CDR3 extends over 11 amino acids. Deletions cut 7 bases from V and 4 bases from J, with 5 bases between. The germline gives CDR1 MDHEN, CDR2 SYDVKM. The CDR3 spells CASMGNQPQHF. Written as DNA, the CDR3 is TGTGCCAGCATGGGGAATCAGCCCCAGCATTTT.

The V call is TRBV7-8, the J call TRBJ2-3, with TRBD2 matching over 9 bases. The V gene's germline CDR1 is SGHVS and CDR2 FQNEAQ. The CDR3 is 18 residues long. V lost 1 base and J lost 1; bases outside the gene matches: 9. The CDR3 DNA sequence: TGTGCCAGCAGCTTAGGTCACCTAGCGGGGCAGGGCACAGATACGCAGTATTTT. The encoded protein is CASSLGHLAGQGTDTQYF. Complete variable domain (other parts from reference TRBV7-8 and TRBJ2-3): GAGVSQSPRYKVAKRGQDVALRCDPISGHVSLFWYQQALGQGPEFLTYFQNEAQLDKSGLPSDRFFAERPEGSVSTLKIQRTQQEDSAVYLCASSLGHLAGQGTDTQYFGPGTRLTVL.

This chain links TRBV11-3 with TRBJ1-1, with 7 positions matching TRBD1. V trimming: 8 bases; J trimming: 1 base; junction bases outside the gene matches: 4. The CDR3 length is 13 residues. Germline V gives CDR1 SGHNT, CDR2 YENEEA. The CDR3, as DNA: TGTGCCAGCTCCCCAGGGGGGAACACTGAAGCTTTCTTT. This gives the protein CASSPGGNTEAFF.

This rearrangement joins TRBV10-3 to TRBJ2-1, with 7 positions matching TRBD2. With V trimmed by 4 bases and J by 7 bases, 4 bases remained unmatched. CDR3 length: 13 residues. The germline V gene encodes CDR1 ENHRY and CDR2 SYGVKD. The CDR3 reads CAISGRERNEQFF. The CDR3 DNA reads as TGTGCCATCAGTGGGCGGGAGAGGAATGAGCAGTTCTTC.

Comments on this clone: A junction boundary mismatches the germline segment, possibly from a read error. J is TRBJ2-5 and V is TRBV7-7; 7 positions agree with TRBD2. The CDR3 extends over 13 amino acids. Per the germline V gene, CDR1 is SSHAT and CDR2 is FNYEAQ (reference sequence). CDR3 in amino acids: CASSLSMAGAQYF. The CDR3 region has the DNA TGTGCTAGCAGCTTGTCCATGGCGGGGGCCCAGTACTTC.

V usage is TRBV28 and J usage is TRBJ1-5; no definite D call. Trimming left V 9 bases short and J 1 base short, with 16 bases between. CDR1 MDHEN and CDR2 SYDVKM come from the germline V gene. The CDR3 covers 15 residues. CDR3 nucleotides: TGTGCCAGTAAACTAGGGCGGTTAAGCAATCAGCCCCAGCATTTT. Its translation is CASKLGRLSNQPQHF.

The CDR3 DNA follows: TGTGCCAGCAGCCAAGAGATGGTGGGGGGCGAGCAGTACTTC. Translated: CASSQEMVGGEQYF. V gene TRBV4-2 combines with J gene TRBJ2-7, with D maybe TRBD2 (6 bases). Trimming cost V 0 bases and J 6 bases, with 12 bases left between them. This CDR3 comprises 14 residues. Germline assignment: CDR1 LGHNA and CDR2 YNFKEQ.

This sequence joins TRBV2 and TRBJ1-6; 10 bases line up with TRBD1. V was pared by 7 bases and J by 9 bases, with 9 bases of the junction left unmatched. The CDR3 loop spans 15 amino acids. Germline V lookup: CDR1 SNHLY, CDR2 FYNNEI. CDR3 amino acids: CASTGTGAPSSPLHF. Here the CDR3 DNA reads TGTGCCAGCACAGGGACAGGGGCCCCTAGTTCACCCCTCCACTTT.

This chain joins TRBV4-3 and TRBJ1-2; possible D gene TRBD1, 6 bases. Germline loops: CDR1 LGHNA, CDR2 YSLEER. V was pared by 0 bases and J by 6 bases, with 11 bases between. The CDR3 has 14 amino acids. Written as DNA, the CDR3 is TGCGCCAGCAGCCAAGAACAGGGATCGCATGGCTACACCTTC. This codes for CASSQEQGSHGYTF.

V and J are TRBV6-1 and TRBJ2-1; 7 bases match TRBD1. This CDR3 region has 16 residues. Germline CDR1 reads MNHNS; CDR2 reads SASEGT. Germline trimming cut 1 base from V and 2 bases from J; bases unmatched to any gene: 5. CDR3 in DNA: TGTGCCAGCAGTGAAGATAGGGGGCTGACCTACAATGAGCAGTTCTTC. It yields the protein CASSEDRGLTYNEQFF.

The rearrangement uses TRBV7-9 and TRBJ2-5; D possibly corresponds to TRBD1 (7 bases). The J call may be faulty, since TRBJ2-7 better matches the DNA end. This CDR3 is 11 amino acids long. Germline V lookup: CDR1 SEHNR, CDR2 FQNEAQ (reference sequence). The CDR3 region has the DNA TGTGCCAGCGGAGGGGGCCACGAGCAGTACTTC. Translation gives CASGGGHEQYF.

V is TRBV6-5 and J is TRBJ1-1; D is unclear. CDR1 is MNHEY, CDR2 SVGAGI, per germline. Trimming took 0 bases from V and 6 from J, leaving 14 bases between them. This CDR3 comprises 15 residues. As DNA, the CDR3 is TGTGCCAGCAGTTACTCCCACTCAGGTAGGCCTGAAGCTTTCTTT. Translated: CASSYSHSGRPEAFF.

The chain joins TRBV30 to TRBJ2-1; the D call may be TRBD1 or TRBD2 (6 bases each). Germline V gene lookup returns CDR1 GTSNPN and CDR2 SVGIG (reference sequence). V lost 0 bases and J lost 5, with 8 bases in between. The CDR3 is 13 amino acids. Here the CDR3 DNA reads TGTGCCTGGAGTGTGAGGGGGGACAATGAGCAGTTCTTC. Residues: CAWSVRGDNEQFF.

The rearrangement uses TRBV10-2 and TRBJ2-7; possibly TRBD1 or TRBD2 for D (5 bases each). Germline assignment: CDR1 WSHSY and CDR2 SAAADI. Trimming left V 0 bases short and J 12 bases short, with 15 bases between. The CDR3 has 13 residues. CDR3 amino acids: CASSESSPGTPYF. The DNA of the CDR3 is TGCGCCAGCAGTGAGTCATCCCCCGGGACCCCGTACTTC.

Only one count was recorded for this clone. The rearrangement joins TRBV18 to TRBJ1-1; D is ambiguous. V lost 0 bases, J lost 5 bases, and 13 bases lay in between. The CDR3 length is 15 residues. Germline values: CDR1 KGHSH, CDR2 LQKENI. CDR3 coding DNA: TGTGCCAGCTCACCACCTTTGAAGCAGGTGACTGAAGCTTTCTTT. This gives the protein CASSPPLKQVTEAFF.

The J gene is TRBJ2-2, the V gene TRBV11-2; the match to TRBD2 covers 7 bases. CDR3 length: 15 amino acids. The junction had 7 bases not matched to a gene; V was cut back by 4 bases and J by 5 bases. Germline-derived CDR1 and CDR2 are SGHAT and FQNNGV. CDR3 in amino acids: CASSSTGGLTGELFF. In DNA, the CDR3 is TGTGCCAGCAGCTCAACGGGGGGATTAACCGGGGAGCTGTTTTTT.

This sequence joins TRBV5-8 and TRBJ2-1; D not resolved. The CDR3 extends over 14 amino acids. Germline V gene sequence: CDR1 SGHTS, CDR2 YDEGEE. Trimming cost V 7 bases and J 3 bases, with 14 bases left between them. The CDR3 DNA is TGTGCCAGCGTCCTAGAGACGATCTACAATGAGCAGTTCTTC. It is translated as CASVLETIYNEQFF.

J is TRBJ1-2 and V is TRBV6-5; 8 bases fit TRBD1. Per the germline V gene, CDR1 is MNHEY and CDR2 is SVGAGI. The CDR3 spans 12 residues. Losses at the gene ends were 4 bases for V and 7 bases for J; bases not matched to a gene: 2. The CDR3 spells CASSWTGTGYTF. CDR3 bases: TGTGCCAGCAGTTGGACAGGGACTGGCTACACCTTC.

The rearrangement links TRBV5-1 to TRBJ1-1; no firm D call. Germline values: CDR1 SGHRS, CDR2 YFSETQ. The CDR3 covers 15 residues. Trimming removed 5 bases at V and 4 bases at J, with 18 bases between. As DNA, the CDR3 is TGCGCCAGCAGGCCGGACGGAGGAGGATTCACTGAAGCTTTCTTT. Amino acids: CASRPDGGGFTEAFF.

The chain is built from TRBV9 and TRBJ2-5; 9 nucleotides agree with TRBD1. The CDR3 is 15 amino acids. V was clipped by 1 base and J by 4 bases; unmatched bases: 5. Germline V gene data show CDR1 as SGDLS and CDR2 as YYNGEE. CDR3 loop: CASSVRTGGLETQYF. The CDR3 DNA reads as TGTGCCAGCAGCGTAAGAACAGGGGGCTTAGAGACCCAGTACTTC.

J is TRBJ1-2 and V is TRBV11-1; possibly TRBD1 for D (6 bases). V gave up 2 bases and J gave up 2 bases, with 12 bases separating them. Germline CDR1 and CDR2: SGHAT and FQDESV (reference sequence). The length of the CDR3 is 15 residues. This CDR3 is CASSLRFGQNYGYTF. The CDR3 nucleotides read TGTGCCAGCAGCTTAAGATTCGGACAGAACTATGGCTACACCTTC.

The V and J genes are TRBV29-1 and TRBJ1-1; possible D gene TRBD1, 6 bases. The CDR3 sequence is 11 residues long. The germline gives CDR1 SQVTM, CDR2 ANQGSEA. V lost 4 bases to trimming and J lost 5 bases, with 8 bases between them. CDR3 bases: TGCAGCGTTGGGCAGGGGACTGAAGCTTTCTTT. As protein: CSVGQGTEAFF.

The CDR3 nucleotides are TGCGCCAGCAGCTTGGGGGTTAGCGGGGGAACAGATACGCAGTATTTT. Its translation is CASSLGVSGGTDTQYF. The chain recombines TRBV5-1 with TRBJ2-3; 9 bases are a match to TRBD2. Losses at the gene ends were 0 bases for V and 3 bases for J; bases not matched to a gene: 5. Germline CDR1 reads SGHRS; CDR2 reads YFSETQ. CDR3 length: 16 residues.

This clone came up a few times. The chain joins TRBV7-6 to TRBJ2-2; TRBD2 aligns across 7 bases. CDR1 and CDR2 (germline): SGHVS, FNYEAQ. The CDR3 totals 17 residues. Trimming removed 5 bases from V and 0 bases from J; junction bases left unmatched: 9. CDR3 sequence: CASSRDWSGTNTGELFF. The DNA for the CDR3 is TGTGCCAGCAGCAGGGACTGGAGCGGGACGAACACCGGGGAGCTGTTTTTT.

The genes are TRBV27 and TRBJ2-7; 7 bases line up with TRBD1. J gave up 3 bases and V 5 bases, and 13 bases lay outside the gene matches. The CDR3 runs 16 residues. Germline CDR1 and CDR2: MNHEY and SMNVEV (reference sequence). As DNA, the CDR3 is TGTGCCAGCAGTCCCGGGACAGCCGACTCAGGCTACGAGCAGTACTTC. Its translation: CASSPGTADSGYEQYF.